The rows below give T cell receptor beta chains drawn from one sample of a study of identical twins. Via MiXCR, TCRdb re-called the 5' RACE reads, giving one row per CDR3 protein. The repertoire holds 1.5 million to 2 million distinct CDR3 sequences, with more than 30% as singletons. The sequencing input was cord blood. The origin of the receptors is a newborn girl in good health. Both conserved end residues are part of each CDR3. A D gene is named only where the DNA matches it firmly. A clone size is listed for some rows: how often the clone was seen (once, few, many), or a class if it is expanded.

j_call,clone_size,v_call,d_call,cdr3_aa,cdr3_nt
TRBJ1-2,NA,TRBV20-1,TRBD1,CSARVRPGQVAHGYTF,TGCAGTGCTAGAGTCCGTCCGGGACAGGTGGCGCATGGCTACACCTTC
TRBJ2-3,many,TRBV4-2,NA,CASSLNVRSRGTDTQYF,TGTGCCAGCAGTCTTAATGTTAGGAGCAGGGGCACAGATACGCAGTATTTT
TRBJ1-4,few,TRBV28,TRBD1,CASSSTGVGEKLFF,TGTGCCAGCAGTTCTACAGGGGTCGGAGAAAAACTGTTTTTT
TRBJ2-1,NA,TRBV9,TRBD2,CASSVRTSGPPVNEQFF,TGTGCCAGCAGCGTAAGAACTAGCGGGCCTCCGGTCAATGAGCAGTTCTTC
TRBJ2-1,NA,TRBV5-1,NA,CASSENWPYEQFF,TGCGCCAGCAGCGAGAATTGGCCGTATGAGCAGTTCTTC
TRBJ2-3,many,TRBV27,NA,CASSLSSSADTQYF,TGCGCCAGCAGCTTGTCCAGTAGCGCAGATACGCAGTATTTT
TRBJ1-1,NA,TRBV10-3,NA,CAIRAREGNTEVLF,TGTGCCATCAGGGCCAGGGAAGGGAACACTGAGGTTCTCTTT
TRBJ2-3,NA,TRBV7-6,TRBD2,CASSLGSGTSFDTHYF,TGTGCCAGCAGCTTGGGTAGCGGGACTTCCTTCGATACGCACTATTTT
TRBJ1-2,few,TRBV20-1,NA,CSGRVGYGYTF,TGCAGTGGTAGAGTAGGCTATGGCTACACCTTC
TRBJ2-1,few,TRBV27,TRBD2,CASSFLTSGRDNEQFF,TGTGCCAGCAGTTTCCTTACTAGCGGGAGGGACAATGAGCAGTTCTTC
TRBJ1-6,NA,TRBV10-3,NA,CAISGSWNSPPHF,TGTGCCATCAGTGGTTCGTGGAATTCACCCCCCCACTTT
TRBJ2-1,NA,TRBV6-1,TRBD2,CASSGGLAGPQFF,TGTGCCAGCAGTGGGGGACTAGCGGGACCCCAGTTCTTC
TRBJ2-4,NA,TRBV13,NA,CASSLDHVLSKNIQYF,TGTGCCAGCAGCTTAGATCACGTGTTGTCCAAAAACATTCAGTACTTC
TRBJ2-7,many,TRBV3-1,TRBD2,CASSQDSPSGRSYEQYF,TGTGCCAGCAGCCAAGATAGCCCTAGCGGGCGATCCTACGAGCAGTACTTC
TRBJ1-2,many,TRBV29-1,TRBD1,CSVEGGQAHYGYTF,TGCAGCGTTGAGGGCGGACAGGCCCACTATGGCTACACCTTC
TRBJ2-6,NA,TRBV6-5,TRBD1,CASSYWGPGQGASGANVLTF,TGTGCCAGCAGTTACTGGGGCCCGGGACAGGGGGCGTCTGGGGCCAACGTCCTGACTTTC
TRBJ2-7,many,TRBV5-1,TRBD1,CASSLVGQGTYEQYF,TGCGCCAGCAGCTTGGTGGGACAGGGGACCTACGAGCAGTACTTC
TRBJ2-7,few,TRBV25-1,TRBD1,CASRSSQGSEQYF,TGTGCCAGCAGAAGTTCACAGGGGAGCGAGCAGTACTTC
TRBJ2-2,NA,TRBV20-1,NA,CSARGISNTGELFF,TGCAGTGCTAGAGGCATATCCAACACCGGGGAGCTGTTTTTT
TRBJ2-1,many,TRBV29-1,TRBD1,CSVPRTGGNEQFF,TGCAGCGTTCCTCGGACAGGGGGCAATGAGCAGTTCTTC
TRBJ1-2,NA,TRBV30,TRBD1,CAWDGTGVDYGYTF,TGTGCCTGGGACGGGACAGGGGTTGACTATGGCTACACCTTC
TRBJ2-5,NA,TRBV29-1,TRBD1,CSVVDRGRGETQYF,TGCAGCGTAGTCGACAGGGGGCGAGGAGAGACCCAGTACTTC
TRBJ2-3,many,TRBV15,TRBD1,CATSTGQVRDTQYF,TGTGCCACCAGCACCGGACAGGTCCGGGATACGCAGTATTTT